This T cell receptor (beta chain) was recorded in a study of T cell responses to AZD1222 COVID-19 vaccine. General study findings and limits: The sample set comprised mostly white British donors with more females, and clonal diversity was possibly underestimated. Researchers report vaccine-associated CD4 TCRs spanning spike, with dominance at 160-218 and 743-854.

The CDR3 runs 16 residues. Germline V gives CDR1 SGHRS, CDR2 YFSETQ. With 4 bases clipped from V and 2 bases from J, the junction kept 6 bases outside the gene matches. In regard to this clone: Antigen unknown.

TCRdb's table, derived via immunoSEQ multiplex PCR, lists solely in-frame clones and lacks some. The table has about 160,000 clones, about 89% seen once. The origin of this receptor is an adult in good health. The V call is TRBV5-1, the J call TRBJ2-2; 9 positions agree with TRBD1. The sequences come from peripheral blood, collected on day 0 of AZD1222 vaccination. CDR3 in DNA: TGCGCCAGCAGCACCCCGGGACAGGGCAACACCGGGGAGCTGTTTTTT. Its translation: CASSTPGQGNTGELFF. Looking up the rest from reference TRBV5-1 and TRBJ2-2 gives the full variable domain: KAGVTQTPRYLIKTRGQQVTLSCSPISGHRSVSWYQQTPGQGLQFLFEYFSETQRNKGNFPGRFSGRQFSNSRSEMNVSTLELGDSALYLCASSTPGQGNTGELFFGEGSRLTVL.